The rows below give T cell receptor beta chains drawn from one sample of a study of control samples from healthy donors and cancer patients. The protocol was immunoSEQ multiplex PCR, while the TCRdb copy is restricted to in-frame clones and leaves out a portion. This table holds tens of thousands of clones, around 87% found once. The specimen sequenced was PBMCs. The receptors were sampled from a woman aged 45 to 65 with head and neck cancer. Each CDR3 is given with its conserved first and last residue. The D gene is left open where the match is weak. Clone size, where shown, is once, few, many, or a class for clones that have expanded.

d_gene,v_gene,abundance,j_gene,CDR3aa,CDR3nt
.,TRBV7-9,.,TRBJ2-7,CASSFGEQYF,TGTGCCAGCAGCTTTGGCGAGCAGTACTTC
TRBD1,TRBV6-5,.,TRBJ2-7,CASSYSTGAEQYF,TGTGCCAGCAGTTACTCGACAGGGGCGGAGCAGTACTTC
.,TRBV2,.,TRBJ2-4,CASSEDRFLAKNIQYF,TGTGCCAGCAGTGAAGACAGGTTTCTAGCCAAAAACATTCAGTACTTC
.,TRBV28,once,TRBJ1-2,CASSFNGGNYGYTF,TGTGCCAGCAGTTTTAATGGCGGTAACTATGGCTACACCTTC
TRBD2,TRBV6-1,.,TRBJ2-3,CASSEVAGSTDTQYF,TGTGCCAGCAGTGAAGTAGCGGGGAGCACAGATACGCAGTATTTT
.,TRBV2,once,TRBJ2-1,CASSYNSNEQFF,TGTGCCAGCAGCTACAACAGCAATGAGCAGTTCTTC
.,TRBV7-9,.,TRBJ1-2,CASSSDDKNYGYTF,TGTGCCAGCAGCTCCGACGACAAGAACTATGGCTACACCTTC
TRBD1,TRBV15,once,TRBJ2-3,CATSRGRTGAESTQYF,TGTGCCACCAGCAGAGGGAGGACAGGGGCCGAGTCTACGCAGTATTTT
.,TRBV5-1,.,TRBJ2-4,CASSLDGAKNIQYF,TGCGCCAGCAGCTTGGACGGAGCCAAAAACATTCAGTACTTC
.,TRBV29-1,.,TRBJ2-3,CSAQQSTDTQYF,TGCAGCGCTCAACAAAGCACAGATACGCAGTATTTT
.,TRBV2,.,TRBJ2-3,CATRLGGGRDTQYF,TGTGCCACCCGACTAGGAGGGGGGAGGGATACGCAGTATTTT
.,TRBV25-1,once,TRBJ1-5,CASSVGNNQPQHF,TGTGCCAGCAGTGTTGGGAATAATCAGCCCCAGCATTTT
TRBD2,TRBV6-2/TRBV6-3,.,TRBJ2-3,CASSFSPGLVRITDTQYF,TGTGCCAGCAGTTTCTCCCCTGGACTAGTGAGGATCACAGATACGCAGTATTTT
TRBD2,TRBV5-1,.,TRBJ2-2,CASSLARGGARDPGELFF,TGCGCCAGCAGCTTGGCGCGGGGGGGCGCGAGAGACCCCGGGGAGCTGTTTTTT
TRBD1,TRBV5-1,.,TRBJ1-1,CASSLGIRQGGKTEAFF,TGCGCCAGCAGCTTGGGAATCCGACAGGGTGGAAAGACTGAAGCTTTCTTT
.,TRBV3-1/TRBV3-2,.,TRBJ1-3,CASRWTVGNTIYF,TGTGCCAGCAGATGGACGGTTGGAAACACCATATATTTT
TRBD1,TRBV7-2,few,TRBJ1-1,CASSLVEGAHTEAFF,TGTGCCAGCAGCTTAGTTGAGGGGGCGCACACTGAAGCTTTCTTT
.,TRBV12-5,.,TRBJ1-6,CASVLSPLHF,TGTGCTAGTGTTCTATCACCCCTCCACTTT
.,TRBV7-9,.,TRBJ2-5,CASSLAGGLETQYF,TGTGCCAGCAGCTTAGCTGGGGGGCTGGAGACCCAGTACTTC
.,TRBV5-6,.,TRBJ1-1,CASSRVGDTEAFF,TGTGCCAGCAGCCGCGTGGGGGACACTGAAGCTTTCTTT
.,TRBV3-1/TRBV3-2,.,TRBJ2-4,CASSRTEGGKNIQYF,TGTGCCAGCAGCCGGACAGAAGGAGGCAAAAACATTCAGTACTTC
.,TRBV6-2/TRBV6-3,.,TRBJ1-2,CASSRTGLGF,TGTGCCAGCAGTCGGACGGGCTTAGGTTTC
TRBD2,TRBV7-2,.,TRBJ2-2,CASSFGRGVTGELFF,TGTGCCAGCAGCTTCGGCCGGGGGGTAACCGGGGAGCTGTTTTTT
TRBD1,TRBV7-9,.,TRBJ2-5,CASSLGTGTGAPQYF,TGTGCCAGCAGCTTAGGAACCGGGACAGGGGCGCCCCAGTACTTC
.,TRBV30,.,TRBJ2-7,CAWSYGSSTGTRNF,TGTGCCTGGAGTTATGGCTCTTCAACCGGGACAAGGAACTTC
.,TRBV11-3,once,TRBJ1-1,CASSLTGNTEAFF,TGTGCCAGCAGCTTAACAGGGAACACTGAAGCTTTCTTT
TRBD1,TRBV3-1/TRBV3-2,.,TRBJ2-3,CASSQAGTARTDTQYF,TGTGCCAGCAGCCAAGCCGGGACAGCTCGCACGGATACGCAGTATTTT
TRBD1,TRBV9,.,TRBJ2-3,CASSSRTGKSDTQYF,TGTGCCAGCAGCTCTCGGACAGGGAAGTCAGATACGCAGTATTTT
TRBD2,TRBV3-1/TRBV3-2,once,TRBJ2-5,CASSPGLAGGLQETQYF,TGTGCCAGCAGCCCGGGACTAGCGGGGGGACTACAAGAGACCCAGTACTTC
.,TRBV10-3,.,TRBJ1-5,CAISEDENQPQHF,TGTGCCATCAGTGAGGACGAAAATCAGCCCCAGCATTTT
.,TRBV5-6,.,TRBJ2-7,CASSLVGASSSYEQYF,TGTGCCAGCAGCTTGGTGGGAGCTTCGAGCTCCTACGAGCAGTACTTC
.,TRBV12-5,once,TRBJ1-6,CAGQRGSPLHF,TGTGCTGGTCAAAGGGGTTCACCCCTCCACTTT
.,TRBV28,.,TRBJ2-5,CAIGGFQETQYF,TGTGCCATCGGCGGGTTCCAAGAGACCCAGTACTTC
TRBD1,TRBV9,.,TRBJ2-7,CASSAAGGSYEQYF,TGTGCCAGCAGCGCGGCAGGGGGCTCCTACGAGCAGTACTTC
.,TRBV3-1/TRBV3-2,.,TRBJ2-1,CASSQEDLYSPNEQFF,TGTGCCAGCAGCCAAGAAGACTTATACAGCCCCAATGAGCAGTTCTTC
.,TRBV5-1,.,TRBJ1-1,CASSRTAGIIEAFF,TGCGCCAGCAGCAGGACGGCAGGGATCATTGAAGCTTTCTTT
.,TRBV6-5,few,TRBJ1-2,CASTGQTGANYGYTF,TGTGCCAGCACAGGGCAGACTGGCGCTAACTATGGCTACACCTTC
.,TRBV2,once,TRBJ2-5,CASSPRVGTQETQYF,TGTGCCAGCAGCCCGAGGGTGGGCACCCAAGAGACCCAGTACTTC
.,TRBV20-1,.,TRBJ1-5,CSASQGDYQPQHF,TGCAGTGCTAGTCAAGGGGATTATCAGCCCCAGCATTTT
.,TRBV28,.,TRBJ1-4,CASSENEKLFF,TGTGCCAGCAGCGAAAATGAAAAACTGTTTTTT
TRBD2,TRBV7-9,.,TRBJ2-7,CASSQSGGVYEQYF,TGTGCCAGCAGTCAGAGCGGGGGGGTCTACGAGCAGTACTTC
.,TRBV6-7,.,TRBJ1-1,CTCAKEALTEAFF,TGTACCTGTGCAAAGGAAGCGCTCACTGAAGCTTTCTTT
TRBD1,TRBV15,few,TRBJ1-4,CATSRGGQGDEKLFF,TGTGCCACCAGCAGAGGGGGACAGGGAGATGAAAAACTGTTTTTT
.,TRBV9,.,TRBJ2-1,CASSVGNLDNEQFF,TGTGCCAGCAGCGTAGGGAACCTGGACAATGAGCAGTTCTTC
TRBD1,TRBV6-2/TRBV6-3,.,TRBJ2-7,CASSRTGGSYEQYF,TGTGCCAGCAGTCGGACAGGGGGCTCCTACGAGCAGTACTTC
.,TRBV5-1,few,TRBJ2-7,CASRRQPSYEQYF,TGCGCCAGCAGGCGACAGCCTTCCTACGAGCAGTACTTC
TRBD1,TRBV29-1,.,TRBJ1-6,CSVAPAHGDREADSPLHF,TGCAGCGTTGCCCCCGCTCATGGGGACAGGGAGGCGGATTCACCCCTCCACTTT
.,TRBV5-6,.,TRBJ1-4,CASSVRLGLNEKLFF,TGTGCCAGCAGCGTCAGACTGGGGCTGAATGAAAAACTGTTTTTT
TRBD1,TRBV5-1,.,TRBJ1-2,CASNLATGTDGYTF,TGCGCCAGCAACCTAGCGACAGGGACAGATGGCTACACCTTC
TRBD1,TRBV7-2,.,TRBJ1-2,CASSLQGQHYGYTF,TGTGCCAGCAGCTTACAGGGACAGCATTATGGCTACACCTTC
.,TRBV28,.,TRBJ2-3,CASSSKSSTDTQYF,TGTGCCAGCAGTTCTAAATCTAGCACAGATACGCAGTATTTT
TRBD1,TRBV28,once,TRBJ1-1,CASSFTTGVYKVEAFF,TGTGCCAGCAGTTTTACCACAGGGGTATACAAAGTTGAAGCTTTCTTT
.,TRBV27,once,TRBJ2-1,CASSRGAPNEQFF,TGTGCCAGCAGTCGGGGGGCTCCCAATGAGCAGTTCTTC
TRBD2,TRBV5-6,.,TRBJ2-3,CASSPRGGRADTQYF,TGTGCCAGCAGCCCCCGGGGGGGTAGGGCAGATACGCAGTATTTT
.,TRBV20-1,medium-sized,TRBJ2-7,CSASRRTNSYEQYF,TGCAGTGCTAGTCGGCGGACCAACTCCTACGAGCAGTACTTC